Following are 29 T cell receptor beta chains from one sample sequenced in a study of T-cell memory formation after mild COVID-19. A single record per CDR3 protein comes from TCRdb applying MiXCR to the 5' RACE reads. Here the sample spans under 450,000 distinct CDR3 sequences, approximately 15% being singletons. The sequenced sample was PBMCs or a T cell subset sorted from them (not recorded which). The receptors originated from a man aged 18 to 29 who had mild COVID-19 (a few samples of this study predate the infection). Cell type and time point are not known.

The chain uses TRBV5-1 and TRBJ2-1, with D uncertain. CDR1 and CDR2 from the germline V gene are SGHRS and YFSETQ. The V end was cut by 4 bases, the J end by 9 bases, with 8 bases between. The CDR3 spans 11 residues. For the CDR3, the DNA is TGCGCCAGCAGCAGGGAAGGTGAGCAGTTCTTC. Translation gives CASSREGEQFF.

J is TRBJ2-7 and V is TRBV19, with 8 positions matching TRBD1. Germline CDR1 is LNHDA and CDR2 is SQIVND (reference sequence). The V segment lost 3 bases and the J segment 2 bases; nucleotides outside the gene matches: 3. The CDR3 runs to 14 residues. The CDR3 spells CASSMGTGTYEQYF. The CDR3 DNA is TGTGCCAGTAGTATGGGGACAGGAACCTACGAGCAGTACTTC.

The chain joins TRBV5-1 to TRBJ2-5; D may be TRBD2 (7 bases). The CDR3 consists of 18 residues. Trimming removed 2 bases from V and 3 bases from J, with 23 bases in between. The V gene's germline CDR1 is SGHRS and CDR2 YFSETQ. The CDR3 nucleotides are TGCGCCAGCAGCTTCGTGTTACGGGGAGGGGGGAGCAAAGAGACCCAGTACTTC. Translated: CASSFVLRGGGSKETQYF.

The V call is TRBV6-4, the J call TRBJ2-3, with D possibly matching TRBD2 (5 bases). CDR1 and CDR2 (germline): MRHNA, SNTAGT. CDR3 length: 17 amino acids. V shed 0 bases and J shed 1 base, with 14 bases lying between them. For the CDR3, the DNA is TGTGCCAGCAGTGACTCCGGCGGGCCCGGGGGCACAGATACGCAGTATTTT. Its protein product is CASSDSGGPGGTDTQYF.

The chain uses TRBV12-3 or TRBV12-4 and TRBJ1-4; 7 nucleotides agree with TRBD1. There are 15 residues in the CDR3. V dropped 1 base and J dropped 3; count of bases not matched to a gene: 2. The CDR3, as DNA: TGTGCCAGCAGTTTAGTCGGGACAGCTAATGAAAAACTGTTTTTT. Its translation: CASSLVGTANEKLFF.

Ten or more counts support this clonotype. The chain is built from TRBV6-2 or TRBV6-3 and TRBJ2-5; TRBD2 is a possible D gene (6 bases). The CDR3 totals 16 residues. CDR1 is MNHEY and CDR2 is SVGEGT in the germline V gene. Trimming shortened V by 2 bases and J by 1 base, and 14 bases separated the two germline ends. The CDR3 spells CASSYPGGSGQETQYF. The CDR3 DNA follows: TGTGCCAGCAGTTACCCCGGGGGTAGCGGCCAAGAGACCCAGTACTTC.

Only a few counts were recorded for this clonotype. The V gene is TRBV18, the J gene TRBJ2-4; 7 bases agree with TRBD1. Germline-derived CDR1 and CDR2 are KGHSH and LQKENI. The V and J ends lost 2 bases and 5 bases, in that order; junction bases with no gene match: 6. CDR3 length: 15 amino acids. The CDR3 region is CASSPSMGQQNIQYF. The DNA of the CDR3 is TGTGCCAGCTCACCAAGTATGGGACAGCAAAACATTCAGTACTTC.

This clonotype was detected ten times or more. V gene TRBV11-2 combines with J gene TRBJ2-1; unclear D gene. Germline assignment: CDR1 SGHAT and CDR2 FQNNGV. Trimming removed 5 bases from V and 0 bases from J, with 17 bases in between. This CDR3 region has 17 residues. The CDR3 is CASSLSSSGSSYNEQFF. The CDR3 DNA sequence: TGTGCCAGCAGCCTATCCAGCTCCGGGTCCTCCTACAATGAGCAGTTCTTC.

Here the CDR3 reads CSVRRWGLADEQYF. The CDR3 region has the DNA TGCAGCGTTCGGCGCTGGGGACTAGCAGACGAGCAGTACTTC. V gene TRBV20-1 combines with J gene TRBJ2-7; 9 nucleotides agree with TRBD2. The CDR3 has 14 amino acids. Germline V gene data show CDR1 as DFQATT and CDR2 as SNEGSKA (reference sequence).

This clonotype appeared a few times. The rearrangement uses TRBV7-6 and TRBJ2-5; D is possibly TRBD1 (5 bases). This CDR3 has 14 amino acids. Germline loops: CDR1 SGHVS, CDR2 FNYEAQ. Trimming stripped 4 bases from V and 3 bases from J, with 12 bases between. In DNA, the CDR3 is TGTGCCAGCAGCTCCCGACAGAATAAAGAGACCCAGTACTTC. Its protein is CASSSRQNKETQYF.

A few counts support this clonotype. The genes are TRBV2 and TRBJ2-7; no firm D call. The length of the CDR3 is 12 residues. Trimming left V 5 bases short and J 2 bases short, with 7 bases between. Germline V gene sequence: CDR1 SNHLY, CDR2 FYNNEI. The CDR3 region has the DNA TGTGCCAGCAGTCGACGGGCCTACGAGCAGTACTTC. This sequence encodes CASSRRAYEQYF. The full variable domain, in which reference TRBV2 and TRBJ2-7 provide the parts outside the CDR3, is EPEVTQTPSHQVTQMGQEVILRCVPISNHLYFYWYRQILGQKVEFLVSFYNNEISEKSEIFDDQFSVERPDGSNFTLKIRSTKLEDSAMYFCASSRRAYEQYFGPGTRLTVT.

The chain joins TRBV9 to TRBJ1-2, with D tentatively TRBD1 (6 bases). Germline V CDR1 and CDR2: SGDLS, YYNGEE. CDR3 size: 15 residues. The germline V and J ends were trimmed by 3 bases and 4 bases, with 16 bases remaining between them. In DNA form, the CDR3 reads TGTGCCAGCAGCGCCGAAACAGGGTCCGGCTATGGCTACACCTTC. Translating gives CASSAETGSGYGYTF.

The chain combines TRBV6-4 with TRBJ2-3; 8 bases are shared with TRBD2. With 2 bases clipped from V and 0 bases from J, the junction kept 1 base outside the gene matches. Per the germline V gene, CDR1 is MRHNA and CDR2 is SNTAGT. The CDR3 runs to 15 residues. CDR3 in DNA: TGTGCCAGCAGTGACCGGGGGGGGAGCACAGATACGCAGTATTTT. Its protein is CASSDRGGSTDTQYF.

This clonotype was counted ten times or more. The chain couples TRBV4-2 to TRBJ1-5, with D possibly being TRBD1 (5 bases). V lost 6 bases to trimming and J lost 4 bases, with 19 bases between them. Germline lookup yields CDR1 LGHNA and CDR2 YNFKEQ. CDR3 size: 16 residues. The CDR3 region has the DNA TGTGCCAGCAGAAGCGAGGCGGGGGTGAGGAATCAGCCCCAGCATTTT. Protein: CASRSEAGVRNQPQHF.

This clonotype has more than one count but fewer than ten. The J gene is TRBJ1-2, the V gene TRBV7-2; perhaps TRBD1 as D (6 bases). The CDR3 contains 14 residues. V was pared by 4 bases and J by 8 bases, with 17 bases between. Germline CDR1 reads SGHTA; CDR2 reads FQGNSA. CDR3: CASSSDRQGQGYTF. CDR3 bases: TGTGCCAGCAGCTCAGATCGCCAGGGGCAGGGCTACACCTTC.

This clonotype was counted between two and nine times. This chain uses TRBV7-2 with TRBJ2-3, with no clear D. V dropped 5 bases and J dropped 5 bases, with 11 bases sitting between them. The CDR3 has 13 residues. Germline CDR1 SGHTA, CDR2 FQGNSA. CDR3 DNA: TGTGCCAGCAGCATCCCTAGGAAAGATACGCAGTATTTT. Translated: CASSIPRKDTQYF.

This clonotype has just a few counts. The J gene is TRBJ2-2, the V gene TRBV4-1; no reliable D call. CDR1 and CDR2 (germline): MGHRA, YSYEKL. V was pared by 1 base and J by 2 bases, with 8 bases between. CDR3 length: 15 amino acids. CDR3 loop: CASSQVVGNTGELFF. Here the CDR3 DNA reads TGCGCCAGCAGCCAAGTCGTCGGCAACACCGGGGAGCTGTTTTTT.

The chain's CDR3 is CASRVQGVDGYTF. The CDR3 DNA reads TGCGCCTCCCGTGTGCAGGGGGTTGATGGCTACACCTTC. This chain connects TRBV5-1 to TRBJ1-2, with 7 bases matching TRBD1. Trimming cost V 10 bases and J 6 bases; bases outside gene matches: 12. The CDR3 has 13 residues. Germline values: CDR1 SGHRS, CDR2 YFSETQ.

The rearrangement links TRBV20-1 to TRBJ2-1; D is possibly TRBD2 (5 bases). Germline V gives CDR1 DFQATT, CDR2 SNEGSKA (reference sequence). V was cut by 2 bases and J by 5 bases, with 16 bases left in between. The CDR3 runs to 15 residues. In nucleotides, the CDR3 is TGCAGTGCTAGAACGGGCGGGCGGAATAACAATGAGCAGTTCTTC. Translation gives CSARTGGRNNNEQFF.

The chain links TRBV4-3 to TRBJ1-4, with D unclear. This CDR3 is built from 15 residues. Trimming took 3 bases from V and 7 from J, leaving 15 bases between them. The germline gives CDR1 LGHNA, CDR2 YSLEER. CDR3 nucleotides: TGCGCCAGCAGCCAGACGACCCACTTTCCTGAAAAACTGTTTTTT. This translates into CASSQTTHFPEKLFF.

In this sample, this clonotype turned up a few times. The chain carries TRBV6-6 and TRBJ2-5; unclear D gene. The V gene's germline CDR1 is MNHNY and CDR2 SVGAGI (reference sequence). The CDR3 totals 13 residues. Trimming stripped 4 bases from V and 1 base from J, with 7 bases between. The CDR3 reads CASSFPPQETQYF. The DNA of the CDR3 is TGTGCCAGCAGTTTTCCTCCCCAAGAGACCCAGTACTTC.

In its sample, this clonotype was seen a few times. Germline and junction disagree at one end, which may indicate a read error. The rearrangement joins TRBV7-6 to TRBJ2-3; TRBD2 matches 11 bases. The CDR3 covers 15 residues. Germline loops: CDR1 SGHVS, CDR2 FNYEAQ. CDR3 loop: CASSIAGGQPDTQYF. The CDR3, as DNA: TGTGCCAGCAGCATAGCGGGGGGGCAACCAGATACGCAGTATTTT. Looking up the rest from reference TRBV7-6 and TRBJ2-3 gives the full variable domain: GAGVSQSPRYKVTKRGQDVALRCDPISGHVSLYWYRQALGQGPEFLTYFNYEAQQDKSGLPNDRFSAERPEGSISTLTIQRTEQRDSAMYRCASSIAGGQPDTQYFGPGTRLTVL.

This chain uses TRBV5-1 with TRBJ2-3; 11 bases match TRBD1. This CDR3 contains 16 residues. V lost 3 bases to trimming and J lost 0 bases; unmatched junction nucleotides: 3. CDR1 is SGHRS, CDR2 YFSETQ, per germline. This CDR3 reads CASSSDRGPSTDTQYF. Here the CDR3 DNA reads TGCGCCAGCAGCTCGGACAGGGGGCCTAGCACAGATACGCAGTATTTT.

This clonotype turned up a few times. V usage is TRBV6-5 and J usage is TRBJ2-7, with 9 bases aligning to TRBD1. This CDR3 has 15 amino acids. Germline CDR1 reads MNHEY; CDR2 reads SVGAGI. The ends lost 6 bases at V and 3 bases at J; junction bases unmatched: 9. This chain's CDR3 is CASSPSATGGYEQYV. The DNA for the CDR3 is TGTGCCAGCAGCCCCTCCGCGACAGGGGGCTACGAGCAGTACGTC.

The chain couples TRBV29-1 to TRBJ2-1; 9 bases align to TRBD2. V lost 4 bases to trimming and J lost 0 bases; unmatched junction nucleotides: 7. The CDR3 is 16 amino acids. Germline-derived CDR1 and CDR2 are SQVTM and ANQGSEA. CDR3 DNA: TGCAGCGTTGTTCGGAGCGGGGGGAGCTCCTACAATGAGCAGTTCTTC. Translation gives CSVVRSGGSSYNEQFF.

The rearrangement uses TRBV7-2 and TRBJ1-3; no firm D call. V shed 0 bases and J shed 0 bases, with 9 bases lying between them. This CDR3 has 16 residues. The germline V gene has CDR1 SGHTA and CDR2 FQGNSA. The CDR3 DNA follows: TGTGCCAGCAGCTTAGCGCGGCCGAACTCTGGAAACACCATATATTTT. This gives the protein CASSLARPNSGNTIYF.

This chain joins TRBV7-6 and TRBJ2-2; TRBD1 agrees at 7 bases. The trim removed 2 bases at V and 4 bases at J, leaving 10 bases unmatched. The germline CDR1 and CDR2 sequences are SGHVS and FNYEAQ. This CDR3 has 17 residues. Here the CDR3 reads CASSLYPTGSTTGELFF. DNA for the CDR3: TGTGCCAGCAGCTTATACCCGACAGGGTCAACCACCGGGGAGCTGTTTTTT.

This clonotype was counted many times. This sequence joins TRBV30 and TRBJ1-5; D possibly corresponds to TRBD1 (5 bases). Germline-derived CDR1 and CDR2 are GTSNPN and SVGIG (reference sequence). Trimming took off 0 bases at V and 3 bases at J, with 6 bases between the two ends. The CDR3 is 13 residues long. Written as DNA, the CDR3 is TGTGCCTGGAGTGTACAGGACAATCAGCCCCAGCATTTT. Encoded protein: CAWSVQDNQPQHF.

The table lists this clonotype with a few counts. V and J are TRBV30 and TRBJ1-2; D perhaps matches TRBD1 (5 bases). Trimming took 4 bases from V and 6 from J, leaving 12 bases between them. The CDR3 is made up of 12 amino acids. CDR1 is GTSNPN, CDR2 SVGIG, per germline (reference sequence). The CDR3 loop reads CAWTPGGHGYTF. The CDR3 DNA reads as TGTGCCTGGACTCCGGGGGGACATGGCTACACCTTC.